This entry concerns a single T cell receptor beta chain. The antigen is not known. This specimen belongs to a study of radiotherapy plus CTLA-4 blockade in lung cancer. The protocol was immunoSEQ multiplex PCR, while the TCRdb copy is restricted to in-frame clones and leaves out a portion. The top ten hold approximately 5% of the sample, which has about 53,000 clones, 84% seen once. Lung cancer patients with chemo-refractory metastatic non-small-cell disease were given focal radiation plus CTLA-4 blockade with ipilimumab. This CDR3 contains 15 residues. The germline V gene encodes CDR1 MGHDK and CDR2 SYGVNS. Trimming removed 2 bases from V and 3 bases from J, with 13 bases in between. Study-wide points: Tumor-origin TCR clones grew in blood after radiotherapy plus ipilimumab. Early clone dynamics of blood T cells, plus interferon-beta, reportedly predicted response best.

The receptor was isolated from a human donor with non-small cell lung cancer whose response to radiotherapy plus ipilimumab could not be evaluated. The chain uses TRBV25-1 and TRBJ1-2, with D maybe TRBD1 (6 bases). Sequences were derived from peripheral blood, sampled from a patient treated with radiotherapy plus ipilimumab. The CDR3 loop is CASSETGRPYYGYTF. CDR3 DNA: TGTGCCAGCAGTGAAACAGGGCGCCCATACTATGGCTACACCTTC.